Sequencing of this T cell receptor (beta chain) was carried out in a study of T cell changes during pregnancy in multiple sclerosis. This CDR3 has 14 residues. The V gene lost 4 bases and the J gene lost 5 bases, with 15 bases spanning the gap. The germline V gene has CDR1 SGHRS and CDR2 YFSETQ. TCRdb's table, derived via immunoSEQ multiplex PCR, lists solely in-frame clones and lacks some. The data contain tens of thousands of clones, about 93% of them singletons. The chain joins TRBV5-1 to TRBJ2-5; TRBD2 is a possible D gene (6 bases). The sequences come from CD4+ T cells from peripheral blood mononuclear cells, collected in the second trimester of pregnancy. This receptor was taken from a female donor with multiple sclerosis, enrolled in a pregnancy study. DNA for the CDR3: TGCGCCAGCAGCCGGACCGGTGCGGGGGAGACCCAGTACTTC. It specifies CASSRTGAGETQYF.